The clone carrying this TCR beta chain was detected ten times or more. Its antigen is not identified. TCRdb redid the calling of the reads with MiXCR, one entry per CDR3 protein. The sample holds roughly 920,000 distinct CDR3 sequences, roughly a third seen once. This sample stems from a study of T cell repertoires in cytomegalovirus infection. After removal of 3 bases from V and 3 bases from J, the junction contained 4 bases not matched to a gene. Germline V lookup: CDR1 SGHDT, CDR2 YYEEEE. The CDR3 is made up of 16 amino acids. Sequences were derived from cultured CD8+ T cells from PBMCs, sampled from culture after CMV antigen stimulation. The sequence was collected from a human donor in good health (CMV status not recorded). Some clones in this sample may be carry-over from other donors' samples. The rearrangement joins TRBV5-6 to TRBJ2-2; 11 nucleotides line up with TRBD2. CDR3 nucleotides: TGTGCCAGCAGCTACCCGGGACTAGCGGACACCGGGGAGCTGTTTTTT. Its translation is CASSYPGLADTGELFF. The whole variable domain, filled in from reference TRBV5-6 and TRBJ2-2, reads DAGVTQSPTHLIKTRGQQVTLRCSPKSGHDTVSWYQQALGQGPQFIFQYYEEEERQRGNFPDRFSGHQFPNYSSELNVNALLLGDSALYLCASSYPGLADTGELFFGEGSRLTVL.